This T cell receptor beta chain is drawn from a study of blood T cell repertoires in COVID-19. Germline CDR1 reads MNHNS; CDR2 reads SASEGT. The length of the CDR3 is 13 residues. V was clipped by 3 bases and J by 1 base, with 6 bases between them. Some clones are missing from TCRdb's copy, which holds only in-frame ones; the method was immunoSEQ multiplex PCR. The table shows 9,500 to 12,000 clones, with about 85% occurring only once. J is TRBJ2-5 and V is TRBV6-1, with D possibly matching TRBD1 (5 bases). This receptor was identified in a man aged 25-45 years with active or convalescent COVID-19. Sequenced: peripheral blood. CDR3 sequence (DNA): TGTGCCAGCAGTGAGGGGCTCCAAGAGACCCAGTACTTC. Translated: CASSEGLQETQYF.